Shown below are 10 T cell receptor beta chains from a single sample sequenced in a study of technical replicates of blood from a handful of donors. Sequencing used immunoSEQ multiplex PCR; TCRdb keeps in-frame clones, though not all of them. The data show about 57,000 clones, about 88% seen once. The sequenced material came from PBMCs. All receptors derive from a human donor in good health. Some clones in this sample may be carry-over from other donors' samples.

The CDR3: CASGGPSGTPYEQYF. The CDR3 bases are TGTGCTAGTGGTGGACCGAGCGGGACCCCCTACGAGCAGTACTTC. This sequence joins TRBV12-5 and TRBJ2-7; 7 bases are a match to TRBD2. The germline V gene has CDR1 LGHNT and CDR2 FRNRAP. The CDR3 covers 15 residues. With 5 bases clipped from V and 2 bases from J, the junction kept 9 bases outside the gene matches.

The chain uses TRBV7-8 and TRBJ1-1; D gene ambiguous. CDR1 and CDR2 (germline): SGHVS, FQNEAQ. This CDR3 is 9 amino acids long. The V end was cut by 5 bases, the J end by 10 bases, with 5 bases between. The CDR3 sequence: CASSPRAFF. The CDR3 DNA reads as TGTGCCAGCAGCCCCCGAGCTTTCTTT.

This chain links TRBV7-9 with TRBJ2-3, with D possibly TRBD2 on 5 matching bases. From germline, CDR1 is SEHNR and CDR2 FQNEAQ (reference sequence). The V end was cut by 1 base, the J end by 3 bases, with 14 bases between. The CDR3 loop spans 16 amino acids. CDR3 sequence: CASSLGPRDYTDTQYF. The CDR3 DNA follows: TGTGCCAGCAGCTTAGGCCCCCGCGACTATACAGATACGCAGTATTTT.

This chain uses TRBV7-3 with TRBJ2-1, with TRBD1 as a possible D gene (6 bases). Germline V gene sequence: CDR1 SGHTA, CDR2 FQGTGA. With 5 bases removed from V and 6 bases from J, the gap between germline ends came to 20 bases. CDR3 length equals 16 residues. The CDR3 is CASSLQPGGRINEQFF. The CDR3 DNA sequence: TGTGCCAGCAGCCTCCAACCTGGGGGCCGTATCAATGAGCAGTTCTTC.

The chain recombines TRBV7-3 with TRBJ2-1; tentative D call: TRBD2 (6 bases). Germline values: CDR1 SGHTA, CDR2 FQGTGA. CDR3 length equals 16 residues. Trimming took 1 base from V and 4 from J, leaving 14 bases between them. In nucleotides, the CDR3 is TGTGCCAGCAGCTTAAACGGCGGGACTGATTACAATGAGCAGTTCTTC. Its protein product is CASSLNGGTDYNEQFF.

The chain combines TRBV5-1 with TRBJ2-5; D may be TRBD1 (6 bases). This CDR3 is built from 15 residues. Germline V lookup: CDR1 SGHRS, CDR2 YFSETQ. The V gene lost 0 bases and the J gene lost 1 base, with 10 bases spanning the gap. Written as DNA, the CDR3 is TGCGCCAGCAGCTTGGTATTGGGGGCCCAAGAGACCCAGTACTTC. It translates to CASSLVLGAQETQYF.

The genes are TRBV14 and TRBJ2-2; TRBD2 matches 10 bases. This CDR3 contains 16 residues. The V gene's germline CDR1 is SGHDN and CDR2 FVKESK. V lost 4 bases, J lost 2 bases, and 4 bases stayed unmatched. The CDR3 region is CASSPIAGGNTGELFF. The CDR3 DNA reads TGTGCCAGCAGCCCCATAGCGGGAGGAAACACCGGGGAGCTGTTTTTT.

The V call is TRBV7-9, the J call TRBJ1-3, with TRBD1 matching 8 bases. Per the germline V gene, CDR1 is SEHNR and CDR2 is FQNEAQ (reference sequence). This CDR3 is built from 17 residues. The V segment lost 4 bases and the J segment 4 bases; nucleotides outside the gene matches: 12. CDR3 nucleotide sequence: TGTGCCAGCAGCTCCTCAAACAGGGGGTTTGTGGGAAACACCATATATTTT. It specifies CASSSSNRGFVGNTIYF.

This clone was recorded a few times. The chain combines TRBV6-1 with TRBJ2-7; a weak D match, TRBD1 (6 bases). Looked up from germline, CDR1 is MNHNS and CDR2 is SASEGT. The CDR3 is made up of 15 amino acids. The V end was cut by 10 bases, the J end by 7 bases, with 26 bases between. The CDR3 here is CATQGGLRVSWEQYF. Written as DNA, the CDR3 is TGTGCCACTCAAGGGGGTCTGAGGGTTTCCTGGGAGCAGTACTTC.

This clone came up once. Here the CDR3 reads CASSDPNPYGYTF. The CDR3 coding sequence is TGTGCCAGCAGTGATCCTAACCCATATGGCTACACCTTC. The rearrangement joins TRBV2 to TRBJ1-2; D is unresolved. The CDR3 runs to 13 residues. CDR1 and CDR2 (germline): SNHLY, FYNNEI. Trimming left V 3 bases short and J 5 bases short, with 10 bases between. The full variable domain, completed using reference TRBV2 and TRBJ1-2, is EPEVTQTPSHQVTQMGQEVILRCVPISNHLYFYWYRQILGQKVEFLVSFYNNEISEKSEIFDDQFSVERPDGSNFTLKIRSTKLEDSAMYFCASSDPNPYGYTFGSGTRLTVV.